This T cell receptor beta chain was recovered during a study of blood T cell repertoires in COVID-19. Study context: Collection of acute and convalescent COVID-19 samples took place in the United States, Italy and Spain.

The assay was immunoSEQ multiplex PCR, and TCRdb's table has in-frame clones only and misses some. The sample has around 30,000 clones; 55% to 80% are singletons. CDR3 length: 14 residues. V was clipped by 2 bases and J by 14 bases, with 19 bases between them. The germline gives CDR1 LGHNA, CDR2 YSLEER. The chain has TRBV4-3 and TRBJ2-1; D may be TRBD1 (6 bases). Sample: peripheral blood. This clonotype was sampled from a human donor in a cohort sampled during active COVID-19. CDR3 in DNA: TGCGCCAGCAGCCAATCAGGGGTAGGGAGTTCTAAGTTCTTC. This translates into CASSQSGVGSSKFF.